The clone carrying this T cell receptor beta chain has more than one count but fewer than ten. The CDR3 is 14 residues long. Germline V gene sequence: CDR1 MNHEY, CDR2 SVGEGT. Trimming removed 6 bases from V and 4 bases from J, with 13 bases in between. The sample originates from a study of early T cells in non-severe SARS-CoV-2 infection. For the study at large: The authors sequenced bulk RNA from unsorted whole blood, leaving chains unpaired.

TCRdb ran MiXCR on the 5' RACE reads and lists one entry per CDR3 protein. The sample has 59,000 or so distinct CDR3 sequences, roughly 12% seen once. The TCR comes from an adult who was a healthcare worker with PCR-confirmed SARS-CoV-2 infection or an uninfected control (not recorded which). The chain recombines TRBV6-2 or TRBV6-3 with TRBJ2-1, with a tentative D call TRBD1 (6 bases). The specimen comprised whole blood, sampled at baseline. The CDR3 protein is CASSQRTEYNEQFF. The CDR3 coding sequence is TGTGCCAGCAGCCAGAGGACAGAGTACAATGAGCAGTTCTTC.